The 16 T cell receptor beta chains reported below all come from one sample, sequenced in a study of OX40 agonist ivuxolimab in advanced cancers. Here immunoSEQ multiplex PCR was the method, and the copy in TCRdb shows in-frame clones only, minus some. The profile shows roughly 45,000 clones, over 75% of them singletons. The starting material was CD4+ or CD8+ T cells sorted from blood, obtained in a trial of the OX40 agonist ivuxolimab. The origin of the receptors is an adult with an advanced solid tumor such as melanoma, head and neck, liver or kidney cancer.

This clone was counted a few times. The chain recombines TRBV25-1 with TRBJ1-6, with 10 bases lining up with TRBD1. Germline V gene lookup returns CDR1 MGHDK and CDR2 SYGVNS. V trimming: 4 bases; J trimming: 7 bases; junction bases outside the gene matches: 7. The CDR3 is 16 amino acids. The CDR3 sequence is CASSASGQGENSPLHF. The CDR3 bases are TGTGCCAGCAGTGCTTCTGGACAGGGGGAGAATTCACCCCTCCACTTT.

V is TRBV11-3 and J is TRBJ2-7; 16 bases fit TRBD2. Germline CDR1 and CDR2: SGHNT and YENEEA. V lost 4 bases to trimming and J lost 2 bases; unmatched junction nucleotides: 5. The CDR3 extends over 17 amino acids. CDR3 region: CASSSRGTSGGAYEQYF. Here the CDR3 DNA reads TGTGCCAGCAGCTCCCGCGGGACTAGCGGGGGGGCCTACGAGCAGTACTTC.

This clone occurred once. This chain uses TRBV6-6 with TRBJ1-4, with D tentatively TRBD1 (6 bases). This CDR3 is 13 amino acids long. V was pared by 9 bases and J by 7 bases, with 15 bases between. CDR1 is MNHNY and CDR2 is SVGAGI in the germline V gene (reference sequence). CDR3 sequence (DNA): TGTGCCAGTAACAGGGAGGCGTTTGAAAAACTGTTTTTT. Amino acid sequence: CASNREAFEKLFF.

The J gene is TRBJ1-6, the V gene TRBV10-3; D remains unclear. The V gene lost 2 bases and the J gene lost 5 bases, with 16 bases spanning the gap. There are 17 residues in the CDR3. Germline lookup yields CDR1 ENHRY and CDR2 SYGVKD. This CDR3 is CAISETTGVANNSPLHF. The CDR3 nucleotides are TGTGCCATCAGTGAGACTACTGGGGTGGCCAATAATTCACCCCTCCACTTT.

The chain carries TRBV9 and TRBJ2-1; the match to TRBD2 covers 10 bases. Unmatched junction bases numbered 1, after V lost 7 bases and J lost 0 bases. The length of the CDR3 is 14 residues. Per the germline V gene, CDR1 is SGDLS and CDR2 is YYNGEE. CDR3 DNA: TGTGCCAGCTCTAGCGGGAGCTCCTACAATGAGCAGTTCTTC. Protein sequence: CASSSGSSYNEQFF.

V and J are TRBV30 and TRBJ2-1, with 7 bases identical to TRBD1. This CDR3 spans 8 amino acids. Germline V CDR1 and CDR2: GTSNPN, SVGIG (reference sequence). The ends lost 5 bases at V and 16 bases at J; junction bases unmatched: 2. The CDR3 protein is CAWGTVFF. The DNA of the CDR3 is TGTGCCTGGGGGACAGTTTTCTTC. Looking up the rest from reference TRBV30 and TRBJ2-1 gives the full variable domain: SQTIHQWPATLVQPVGSPLSLECTVEGTSNPNLYWYRQAAGRGLQLLFYSVGIGQISSEVPQNLSASRPQDRQFILSSKKLLLSDSGFYLCAWGTVFFGPGTRLTVL.

J is TRBJ2-1 and V is TRBV2; 11 nucleotides align to TRBD2. The CDR3 covers 14 residues. V gave up 7 bases and J gave up 8 bases; unmatched junction bases: 7. Germline assignment: CDR1 SNHLY and CDR2 FYNNEI. The CDR3: CASMELAGVDEQFF. The CDR3 DNA follows: TGTGCCAGCATGGAACTAGCGGGGGTTGATGAGCAGTTCTTC.

The rearrangement joins TRBV7-9 to TRBJ1-2, with D possibly being TRBD1 (6 bases). Germline V gene data show CDR1 as SEHNR and CDR2 as FQNEAQ (reference sequence). This CDR3 is built from 15 residues. V shed 5 bases and J shed 4 bases, with 17 bases lying between them. DNA of the CDR3: TGTGCCAGCAGCCCGCGAAGAACAGGGCTCTATGGCTACACCTTC. It is translated as CASSPRRTGLYGYTF.

The rearrangement joins TRBV10-2 to TRBJ1-1; a possible D gene is TRBD1 (5 bases). V lost 6 bases and J 1 base, leaving 12 bases between the germline ends. Germline V lookup: CDR1 WSHSY, CDR2 SAAADI. The CDR3 has 14 residues. This CDR3 reads CASRPGTANTEAFF. The CDR3, as DNA: TGCGCCAGCAGACCCGGGACGGCGAACACTGAAGCTTTCTTT.

The chain has TRBV6-6 and TRBJ2-7; D possibly corresponds to TRBD1 (6 bases). The CDR3 runs to 12 residues. With 8 bases removed from V and 3 bases from J, the gap between germline ends came to 11 bases. Per the germline V gene, CDR1 is MNHNY and CDR2 is SVGAGI (reference sequence). CDR3 coding DNA: TGTGCCAGCGCAGGGGTTAACTACGAGCAGTACTTC. It encodes CASAGVNYEQYF.

This rearrangement joins TRBV28 to TRBJ1-3; D may be TRBD1 (6 bases). Germline values: CDR1 MDHEN, CDR2 SYDVKM. The CDR3 totals 13 residues. V was cut by 6 bases and J by 2 bases, with 8 bases left in between. Written as DNA, the CDR3 is TGTGCCAGCAGCCAGGGGACTGGAAACACCATATATTTT. It is translated as CASSQGTGNTIYF.

CDR3 coding DNA: TGTGCCAGCAGTGAGGGGAGAAATTTTTTCGGGCAGTACTTC. It yields the protein CASSEGRNFFGQYF. This chain links TRBV27 with TRBJ2-7; the D call may be TRBD1 or TRBD2 (5 bases each). There are 14 residues in the CDR3. Trimming shortened V by 5 bases and J by 9 bases, and 20 bases separated the two germline ends. Germline CDR1 reads MNHEY; CDR2 reads SMNVEV (reference sequence).

The chain carries TRBV9 and TRBJ2-7; 8 positions agree with TRBD2. Trimming cost V 3 bases and J 1 base; bases outside gene matches: 18. This CDR3 spans 19 amino acids. Germline CDR1 SGDLS, CDR2 YYNGEE. The chain's CDR3 is CASSAGGAAGATKSYEQYF. The CDR3, as DNA: TGTGCCAGCAGCGCGGGAGGGGCAGCGGGAGCCACCAAATCCTACGAGCAGTACTTC.

The rearrangement links TRBV9 to TRBJ2-2; 8 nucleotides match TRBD2. From germline, CDR1 is SGDLS and CDR2 YYNGEE. Trimming removed 5 bases from V and 7 bases from J; junction bases left unmatched: 10. The CDR3 is 15 residues long. The CDR3 loop reads CASSIAGHYDGELFF. CDR3 nucleotides: TGTGCCAGCAGTATAGCGGGACACTATGACGGGGAGCTGTTTTTT.

The chain carries TRBV4-3 and TRBJ1-4; D is uncertain. Germline CDR1 is LGHNA and CDR2 is YSLEER. V lost 1 base and J lost 0, with 9 bases in between. The CDR3 spans 16 residues. CDR3 residues: CASSQGRSATNEKLFF. CDR3 sequence (DNA): TGCGCCAGCAGCCAAGGGAGATCAGCAACTAATGAAAAACTGTTTTTT.

The genes are TRBV7-2 and TRBJ2-5; the match to TRBD2 covers 7 bases. Germline V gene data show CDR1 as SGHTA and CDR2 as FQGNSA. The CDR3 extends over 15 amino acids. The junction had 11 bases not matched to a gene; V was cut back by 5 bases and J by 5 bases. The CDR3 DNA follows: TGTGCCAGCAGCGGAGGGAGGGGAGGGCGCGAGACCCAGTACTTC. Its translation is CASSGGRGGRETQYF.